The subject of this entry is one TCR beta chain. Assay used: immunoSEQ multiplex PCR; TCRdb lists only in-frame clones, some missing. The sample contains 25,000 to 35,000 clones, 89% of which appear only once. Germline V gives CDR1 SNHLY, CDR2 FYNNEI. V shed 7 bases and J 5 bases; nucleotides not matched to a gene: 12. The CDR3 is made up of 16 amino acids. The sample is drawn from a study of blood T cell repertoires in COVID-19. Study as a whole: There were acute and convalescent COVID-19 samples, and they came from the United States, Italy and Spain.

Sequenced: peripheral blood. This receptor was obtained from a human donor with acute or convalescent COVID-19. The donor label of this sample is uncertain. J is TRBJ1-4 and V is TRBV2, with 8 bases fitting TRBD1. The CDR3 coding sequence is TGTGCCAGCACTACCACTCCAGGGGGCGCAAATGAAAAACTGTTTTTT. Translated: CASTTTPGGANEKLFF.